The 17 T cell receptor beta chains given below trace back to one sample, sequenced in a study of monozygotic twins with inflammatory bowel disease (dated by TCRdb to about 2019). To prepare the library, 5' RACE was applied. Sequencing was performed on an Illumina HiSeq 2500. With the reads reprocessed by TCRdb, a single entry stands for each CDR3 protein sequence and no DNA is reported. The table for this sample shows approximately 330,000 distinct CDR3 sequences. The ten largest clones represent around 2% of the sample. Sample: blood. Receptor source: a human donor with ulcerative colitis or Crohn's disease, or a healthy co-twin of an affected twin (not recorded which).

V is TRBV20-1 and J is TRBJ2-5; with no DNA, the TCRdb D assignment of TRBD1 cannot be verified. Germline CDR1 is DFQATT and CDR2 is SNEGSKA (reference sequence). The CDR3 contains 14 residues. CDR3: CSASDREIRETQYF.

This sequence joins TRBV5-1 and TRBJ2-3; TCRdb outputs TRBD2, but without DNA this stays unchecked. This CDR3 has 18 amino acids. Germline lookup yields CDR1 SGHRS and CDR2 YFSETQ. The CDR3: CASSLPGLAVSRGDTQYF. Variable domain in full (rest from reference TRBV5-1 and TRBJ2-3): KAGVTQTPRYLIKTRGQQVTLSCSPISGHRSVSWYQQTPGQGLQFLFEYFSETQRNKGNFPGRFSGRQFSNSRSEMNVSTLELGDSALYLCASSLPGLAVSRGDTQYFGPGTRLTVL.

This sequence joins TRBV6-2 or TRBV6-3 and TRBJ2-3; the D call from TCRdb, TRBD2, cannot be confirmed without DNA. Germline values: CDR1 MNHEY, CDR2 SVGEGT. This CDR3 contains 14 residues. The CDR3 reads CASSYGSRRGTQYF.

This chain uses TRBV18 with TRBJ2-1; without DNA, the TCRdb call of TRBD1 cannot be checked. CDR3 size: 15 residues. Germline V CDR1 and CDR2: KGHSH, LQKENI. CDR3 residues: CASSGGKGNFGEQFF.

The chain uses TRBV6-5 and TRBJ2-5; checking the TCRdb D call of TRBD1 is not possible without DNA. Germline V gene data show CDR1 as MNHEY and CDR2 as SVGAGI. The CDR3 spans 15 residues. The CDR3 spells CASSYSGTVQETQYF.

Here the CDR3 reads CASSELQKNTGELFF. V is TRBV5-1 and J is TRBJ2-2. CDR3 length equals 15 residues. Germline CDR1 reads SGHRS; CDR2 reads YFSETQ.

The chain uses TRBV7-9 and TRBJ2-3. The CDR3 covers 14 residues. Per germline, CDR1 SEHNR and CDR2 FQNEAQ (reference sequence). The CDR3 reads CASSSGRGPDTQYF.

The chain carries TRBV5-8 and TRBJ1-5; the D gene TCRdb calls, TRBD1, cannot be checked with no DNA. CDR3 length: 16 amino acids. Germline V lookup: CDR1 SGHTS, CDR2 YDEGEE. CDR3: CASSARDRGINQPQHF.

The chain joins TRBV20-1 to TRBJ2-7; there is no DNA to check the TCRdb D call of TRBD1. Per germline, CDR1 DFQATT and CDR2 SNEGSKA (reference sequence). The CDR3 covers 14 residues. The CDR3 region is CSAPVEGLSYEQYF.

The V call is TRBV6-1, the J call TRBJ2-2; TCRdb indicates TRBD1, and absent DNA this call remains unverified. From germline, CDR1 is MNHNS and CDR2 SASEGT. The CDR3 has 15 amino acids. The CDR3 loop is CASTGQGTNTGELFF.

The chain is built from TRBV5-4 and TRBJ2-7. This CDR3 has 14 amino acids. Germline V lookup: CDR1 SGHNT, CDR2 YYREEE (reference sequence). CDR3 protein: CASSWDASSYEQYF.

The J gene is TRBJ2-7, the V gene TRBV20-1; TCRdb's assignment of TRBD1 cannot be checked, as there is no DNA. The CDR3 contains 13 residues. Germline V gene sequence: CDR1 DFQATT, CDR2 SNEGSKA (reference sequence). CDR3: CSASTGIVDEQYF.

This chain uses TRBV29-1 with TRBJ2-5. Germline CDR1 SQVTM, CDR2 ANQGSEA. This CDR3 has 13 residues. CDR3: CSVAGRTQETQYF.

The chain has TRBV7-6 and TRBJ1-4. Germline CDR1 and CDR2: SGHVS and FNYEAQ. The CDR3 sequence is 16 residues long. CDR3 protein: CASSLEGVGVNEKLFF.

The genes are TRBV19 and TRBJ2-2; the TCRdb call, TRBD1, lacks DNA for checking. CDR3 length equals 15 residues. CDR1 is LNHDA, CDR2 SQIVND, per germline (reference sequence). CDR3 loop: CASSGTPANTGELFF.

The CDR3 sequence: CASSQIPVRSYEQYF. This chain joins TRBV3-1 and TRBJ2-7. The germline CDR1 and CDR2 sequences are LGHDT and YNNKEL (reference sequence). The CDR3 extends over 15 amino acids.

The V call is TRBV20-1, the J call TRBJ2-2. Per germline, CDR1 DFQATT and CDR2 SNEGSKA (reference sequence). The CDR3 has 12 amino acids. CDR3 loop: CSARVDTGELFF.